A selection of T cell receptor beta chains follows, all from one sample in a study of tumor-infiltrating lymphocytes in primary liver carcinoma. Using its own MiXCR run on the multiplex PCR reads, TCRdb lists one record per CDR3 protein. The sample consists of 150,000 to 200,000 distinct CDR3 sequences, approximately 80% of them appearing once. The sample taken for sequencing was tumor tissue from primary liver carcinoma. Source of these receptors: a middle-aged man with primary liver carcinoma and hepatitis B virus infection. Each CDR3 is given with its conserved first and last residue. A D gene is named only where the DNA matches it firmly. Some rows mark clone size as missing; the rest say once, few, many or name a class of expanded clone.

>NA|TRBJ2-6|TRBV11-2|NA
TGTGTCACCCAGCGGCCGCGCTCTAGGGCCAACGTTCTGACTTTC
CVTQRPRSRANVLTF
>NA|TRBJ2-1|TRBV11-2|NA
TGTGCCAGTAGCTCAGAGTTATACTATGAGCAGTTCTTC
CASSSELYYEQFF
>TRBD2|TRBJ2-2|TRBV14|NA
TGTGCCAGCAGCCAAGAAGTAGGACTAGCGGGAAACACCGGGAAGCCGTTTTTT
CASSQEVGLAGNTGKPFF
>NA|TRBJ2-2|TRBV12-3/TRBV12-4|NA
TGTGCCAGCAGCTTCCACACGGGGGGCTTTGCGAACACCGGGGAGCTCTTTTTT
CASSFHTGGFANTGELFF
>TRBD1|TRBJ2-7|TRBV6-6|NA
TGTGCCAGCAGTCCGCGACAGGGACCGTACTATGAGCAGTACTTC
CASSPRQGPYYEQYF
>NA|TRBJ1-5|TRBV11-2|NA
TGTGTCAGCAGCTCCCAGGACCCTAATCGGCCCCAGCATTTT
CVSSSQDPNRPQHF
>NA|TRBJ2-1|TRBV6-1|NA
TGTGCCAGCACTTGTACACGTGACTCTTACAATGAGCATTTCTTC
CASTCTRDSYNEHFF
>NA|TRBJ2-7|TRBV6-5|NA
TGTGTCAGCAGTTACAAGGGTCCTGCCACTTCGATACCCTACGAGGAGTACTTC
CVSSYKGPATSIPYEEYF
>NA|TRBJ2-5|TRBV6-2/TRBV6-3|NA
TGTGCCAGCAGTTCACGGACATTTATGGAGACCCAGTACTTT
CASSSRTFMETQYF
>NA|TRBJ2-5|TRBV6-1|NA
TGTACCAGCAGTGGTGGAGGCGGTGGGGAGACCCACTACTTC
CTSSGGGGGETHYF
>NA|TRBJ1-6|TRBV4-1|NA
TGCGTCAGCAGTCAAGATAGCACAGGGAATTCACCCCTCCACTTT
CVSSQDSTGNSPLHF
>TRBD1|TRBJ1-2|TRBV4-3|NA
TGCGCCAGCGGCCAACCCGGGACAGGGAATGTCTACACCTTC
CASGQPGTGNVYTF
>NA|TRBJ2-3|TRBV6-1|NA
TGTGCCAGCGGAGTTAGGGGCCAGGCTACAGATACACAGTATTTT
CASGVRGQATDTQYF
>NA|TRBJ1-1|TRBV12-3/TRBV12-4|NA
TGTGCCAGCGGTTTCCTCGTACTAATGGGTGAAGCTTTCTTT
CASGFLVLMGEAFF
>NA|TRBJ1-1|TRBV11-1|NA
TGTGCCAGCACGGGAACAGACTTGAACACTGAAGCTATCTTT
CASTGTDLNTEAIF
>NA|TRBJ2-3|TRBV6-6|NA
TGTGCCAGGAGGCAAGGGTTTAGCACAGATGCGCAGTATTTT
CARRQGFSTDAQYF
>TRBD2|TRBJ2-3|TRBV6-2/TRBV6-3|NA
TGTGACAGCAGTTCGAGACTAGCGGGGACAAGTGCTGGCACAGATACACAGTATTTT
CDSSSRLAGTSAGTDTQYF
>NA|TRBJ2-5|TRBV28|once
TGTACCAGCAGTGGGGACCACCCCAGGCAGACCCAGTACTTC
CTSSGDHPRQTQYF
>NA|TRBJ2-3|TRBV10-2|NA
TGCGCCAGCATACAGACAGATACGCAGTATTTT
CASIQTDTQYF
>NA|TRBJ2-3|TRBV2|NA
TGTGCCAGCAGTGAAGGTACACTAGCCCACGCAGATACGCAGTATTTT
CASSEGTLAHADTQYF
>NA|TRBJ2-7|TRBV12-5|NA
TGTGCCAGTGAGGGGACCGGCTACTACAAGCAGTACTTC
CASEGTGYYKQYF
>TRBD2|TRBJ2-3|TRBV11-1|NA
TGTGCCGGCAGCCTAGTTCGGACTAGCGGGTCCACAGATACGCAGTATTTT
CAGSLVRTSGSTDTQYF
>NA|TRBJ1-2|TRBV6-6|NA
TGTGTCAGCAGCGGAGGTCCGGCCGGAGGAGGATATGGCTACACCTTC
CVSSGGPAGGGYGYTF
>NA|TRBJ1-1|TRBV29-1|NA
TGCAGCGTTGACGGGCGTCCCAGGAAGGCTATCTTT
CSVDGRPRKAIF
>NA|TRBJ1-5|TRBV10-2|NA
TGCGCCAGCACAGTAGAATTCAATCAGCACCAGCATTTT
CASTVEFNQHQHF
>TRBD1|TRBJ2-7|TRBV11-2|NA
TGTGCCAGCAGCTCCGGTATCAGGACAGGGTCCAAACTCCCCTACGAGCAGTACTTC
CASSSGIRTGSKLPYEQYF
>NA|TRBJ2-1|TRBV14|NA
TGTGCCAGCAGCCTTTATCGGGGCTCCTACAATGAGCAGTTCTTC
CASSLYRGSYNEQFF
>NA|TRBJ2-2|TRBV2|many
TGTGCCAGCAGTGAAAAGGGGACGGGACTTTCGGAGCTGTTTTTT
CASSEKGTGLSELFF
>TRBD1|TRBJ2-2|TRBV6-5|NA
TGTGCCAGCAGGAAGGGACAGGGGTTTGGGTTGGTCACCGGGGAGCTGTTTTTT
CASRKGQGFGLVTGELFF
>NA|TRBJ2-2|TRBV9|few
NA
CASSVGGGTGELLF
>NA|TRBJ1-1|TRBV6-1|NA
TGTGCCACCAGTGAGATGGGGAACACTGAAGCTTTCTTT
CATSEMGNTEAFF
>TRBD2|TRBJ2-7|TRBV28|once
TGTACCAGCAGCCCAAGGACTAGCGGGCTTTCCTACGAGAAGTACTTC
CTSSPRTSGLSYEKYF
>NA|TRBJ2-1|TRBV11-2|NA
TGTGCCAGCACGTATAACCACAATGAGCAGTTCTTC
CASTYNHNEQFF
>NA|TRBJ2-7|TRBV11-2|once
TGTTCGAGCAGCTCTAACAGGATCTCCTACGAACAGTACTTC
CSSSSNRISYEQYF
>NA|TRBJ2-3|TRBV11-2|NA
TGTGCCAGTAGCCCTAGGGCGGGAATCGCAGATGCGCGGTATTTT
CASSPRAGIADARYF
>NA|TRBJ1-1|TRBV11-3|NA
TGTGTCAGCAACAAGGCCACGGACACTGAAGCTTTCTTT
CVSNKATDTEAFF
>NA|TRBJ1-5|TRBV28|NA
TGTGCCAGCAGTATGCCCGGGGCCCCTAATCAGCCCCAGCATTTT
CASSMPGAPNQPQHF